Ten or more counts support the clone carrying this T cell receptor (beta chain). Its target is unknown. This sample is part of a study of T cells in Graves' hyperthyroidism and ophthalmopathy. Amplified TCR beta CDR3 regions came from RNA transcripts. With the HTBI primer set, the TCR CDR3 went through a first round of RT-PCR. TCRdb processed the multiplex PCR reads anew with MiXCR; each CDR3 protein has one entry. The data show roughly 500,000 distinct CDR3 sequences, 40% to 50% seen once. V lost 0 bases and J lost 6, with 9 bases in between. Germline-derived CDR1 and CDR2 are SGHNT and YYREEE (reference sequence). This CDR3 has 13 residues. Study outcomes and limitations: Most thyroid clonotypes expanded above 0.001 were also detected in blood. The model's output predicted ophthalmopathy at a median of roughly 6 months prior to onset.

Thyroid ultrasound, orbital computed tomography, clinical symptoms, and serum thyroxine and TRAb underpinned diagnoses. Sequenced sample: peripheral blood or thyroid tissue (not recorded which). The TCR sequence derives from an adult woman with Graves' disease, either hyperthyroidism or ophthalmopathy (not recorded which). The rearrangement joins TRBV5-4 to TRBJ1-1; tentatively, D is TRBD1 (5 bases). The CDR3 spells CASSLVGAAEAFF. CDR3 in DNA: TGTGCCAGCAGCTTGGTAGGGGCCGCTGAAGCTTTCTTT.